Following are 9 T cell receptor beta chains from one sample sequenced in a study of T cell responses to AZD1222 COVID-19 vaccine. Assay: immunoSEQ multiplex PCR; the TCRdb copy retains only in-frame clones and omits some. The sample has approximately 89,000 clones, 80% to 95% seen once. This material consisted of peripheral blood, taken 28 days after the second AZD1222 dose. The source of these receptors is an adult who received the AZD1222 COVID-19 vaccine.

The V and J genes are TRBV10-1 and TRBJ1-1, with D maybe TRBD1 (6 bases). V lost 5 bases and J lost 5, with 12 bases in between. This CDR3 is 13 amino acids long. The V gene's germline CDR1 is WNHNN and CDR2 SYGVQD (reference sequence). CDR3: CASSLGAVTEAFF. As DNA, the CDR3 is TGCGCCAGCAGTCTGGGGGCTGTAACTGAAGCTTTCTTT.

This chain connects TRBV15 to TRBJ1-1, with D hard to call. Germline CDR1 is LNHNV and CDR2 is YYDKDF (reference sequence). CDR3 length equals 14 residues. V was pared by 1 base and J by 1 base, with 7 bases between. CDR3 residues: CATSRVRQNTEAFF. In DNA, the CDR3 is TGTGCCACCAGCAGAGTTCGCCAGAACACTGAAGCTTTCTTT. The full variable domain, with the rest looked up from reference TRBV15 and TRBJ1-1, is DAMVIQNPRYQVTQFGKPVTLSCSQTLNHNVMYWYQQKSSQAPKLLFHYYDKDFNNEADTPDNFQSRRPNTSFCFLDIRSPGLGDTAMYLCATSRVRQNTEAFFGQGTRLTVV.

The J gene is TRBJ1-1, the V gene TRBV4-1; no firm D call. The CDR3 is 13 residues long. CDR1 is MGHRA and CDR2 is YSYEKL in the germline V gene. V was trimmed by 1 base and J by 0 bases, leaving 3 bases between them. The CDR3 nucleotides read TGCGCCAGCAGCCAAGTGGTGAACACTGAAGCTTTCTTT. This translates into CASSQVVNTEAFF.

This clone was observed once. V and J are TRBV29-1 and TRBJ2-1; D gene ambiguous. The CDR3 is 12 residues long. The germline V and J ends were trimmed by 3 bases and 5 bases, with 8 bases remaining between them. Germline-derived CDR1 and CDR2 are SQVTM and ANQGSEA. DNA for the CDR3: TGCAGCGTTGATGGCTACGACAATGAGCAGTTCTTC. Translation: CSVDGYDNEQFF.

The chain employs TRBV12-5 and TRBJ1-2; no firm D call. Germline loops: CDR1 LGHNT, CDR2 FRNRAP. CDR3 length: 16 residues. The V gene lost 1 base and the J gene lost 0 bases, with 12 bases spanning the gap. CDR3 amino acids: CASGLDGRTANYGYTF. For the CDR3, the DNA is TGTGCTAGTGGTTTGGACGGACGGACCGCTAACTATGGCTACACCTTC.

The rearrangement uses TRBV5-6 and TRBJ1-1; TRBD1 matches 9 bases. The CDR3 has 14 residues. V lost 4 bases, J lost 3 bases, and 4 bases stayed unmatched. Germline CDR1 SGHDT, CDR2 YYEEEE. The CDR3 sequence is CASSLWDRDTEAFF. CDR3 coding DNA: TGTGCCAGCAGCCTCTGGGACAGGGACACTGAAGCTTTCTTT.

The chain links TRBV5-1 to TRBJ2-1, with D unresolved. This CDR3 contains 13 residues. Deletions cut 4 bases from V and 6 bases from J, with 11 bases between. CDR1 SGHRS and CDR2 YFSETQ come from the germline V gene. In nucleotides, the CDR3 is TGCGCCAGCAGCAAAGGACCCAGCAATGAGCAGTTCTTC. This gives the protein CASSKGPSNEQFF.

The rearrangement joins TRBV9 to TRBJ1-2; TRBD1 might be the D (5 bases). Per germline, CDR1 SGDLS and CDR2 YYNGEE. Trimming stripped 4 bases from V and 3 bases from J, with 10 bases between. The CDR3 consists of 13 residues. DNA for the CDR3: TGTGCCAGCAGCACCGGGGGACACTATGGCTACACCTTC. Its protein product is CASSTGGHYGYTF.

The rearrangement uses TRBV7-3 and TRBJ1-2; D unresolved. The germline CDR1 and CDR2 sequences are SGHTA and FQGTGA. This CDR3 has 15 amino acids. With 2 bases removed from V and 8 bases from J, the gap between germline ends came to 18 bases. CDR3 sequence: CASSLGQSGGRGYTF. CDR3 nucleotides: TGTGCCAGCAGCTTAGGCCAATCCGGAGGTCGGGGCTACACCTTC.